This TCR beta chain appears in the sequencing data of a study of cytomegalovirus exposure and HLA in healthy donors. Study results and caveats: TCR beta V segments were, for the most part, productive about 87% or about 30% of the time in an earlier analysis.

As for this clone: Its specificity is not known.

13 Jbeta primers and 60 Vbeta primers were used for the PCR. Only in-frame clones appear in the TCRdb table, and some are missing; sequencing was by immunoSEQ multiplex PCR. The repertoire shows around 130,000 clones; the top ten hold under 2%. The CDR3 sequence is 16 residues long. Looked up from germline, CDR1 is SGHTA and CDR2 is FQGNSA. Trimming shortened V by 1 base and J by 2 bases, and 11 bases separated the two germline ends. The J gene is TRBJ2-2, the V gene TRBV7-2; D may be TRBD2 (6 bases). This clonotype originated in a woman between 40 and 50 years old in good health and CMV-seronegative. The specimen sequenced was PBMCs. The CDR3 region has the DNA TGTGCCAGCAGCTTAGGAATTAGCGGTAACACCGGGGAGCTGTTTTTT. Encoded protein: CASSLGISGNTGELFF.